These 29 T cell receptor beta chains came from one sample sequenced in a study of cytomegalovirus exposure and HLA in healthy donors. Method: immunoSEQ multiplex PCR; TCRdb's copy keeps in-frame clones and lacks some. The repertoire holds 130,000 to 150,000 clones, with over 80% as singletons. The sequencing sample was made of PBMCs. These receptors all come from a woman between 25 and 40 years old in good health and CMV-seropositive.

The J gene is TRBJ2-1, the V gene TRBV7-2; TRBD2 aligns across 9 bases. J gave up 2 bases and V 4 bases, and 3 bases lay outside the gene matches. Per the germline V gene, CDR1 is SGHTA and CDR2 is FQGNSA. CDR3 length equals 15 residues. CDR3 in amino acids: CASSSSGATYNEQFF. In DNA, the CDR3 is TGTGCCAGCAGCTCTAGCGGGGCTACCTACAATGAGCAGTTCTTC.

The CDR3 DNA reads as TGTGCCAGCAGTTTTTTGCCGGTCACAGATACGCAGTATTTT. Translation: CASSFLPVTDTQYF. The chain recombines TRBV27 with TRBJ2-3; D is unclear. Germline V gives CDR1 MNHEY, CDR2 SMNVEV (reference sequence). This CDR3 contains 14 residues. Trimming removed 3 bases at V and 2 bases at J, with 9 bases between.

The V gene is TRBV28, the J gene TRBJ1-1, with 7 bases fitting TRBD1. Trimming at V came to 6 bases and at J to 2 bases, leaving 9 bases not matched to a gene. This CDR3 is 15 amino acids long. Germline values: CDR1 MDHEN, CDR2 SYDVKM. The CDR3 DNA sequence: TGTGCCAGCAGGATTGCGGGACAGCCAAACACTGAAGCTTTCTTT. It encodes CASRIAGQPNTEAFF.

The J gene is TRBJ1-1, the V gene TRBV27, with unresolved D. The CDR3 contains 14 residues. V dropped 6 bases and J dropped 3 bases, with 14 bases sitting between them. The germline CDR1 and CDR2 sequences are MNHEY and SMNVEV (reference sequence). This CDR3 is CASSLGAGDTEAFF. DNA of the CDR3: TGTGCCAGCAGCCTAGGAGCCGGGGACACTGAAGCTTTCTTT.

The genes are TRBV4-1 and TRBJ1-6; D gene unclear. Between the trimmed V and J ends, which lost 0 bases and 0 bases, there was a span of 9 bases. The CDR3 length is 17 residues. Germline CDR1 is MGHRA and CDR2 is YSYEKL. CDR3 amino acids: CASSQDPLSSYNSPLHF. The CDR3 nucleotides are TGCGCCAGCAGCCAAGATCCCCTGAGCTCCTATAATTCACCCCTCCACTTT.

V and J are TRBV28 and TRBJ1-4, with 7 bases identical to TRBD1. Per germline, CDR1 MDHEN and CDR2 SYDVKM. After removal of 4 bases from V and 4 bases from J, the junction contained 9 bases not matched to a gene. This CDR3 region has 16 residues. The CDR3 DNA reads TGTGCCAGCAGTTATACTCCGGGACAGCGTAATGAAAAACTGTTTTTT. Protein product: CASSYTPGQRNEKLFF.

This sequence joins TRBV2 and TRBJ2-6; 7 bases are a match to TRBD1. The germline CDR1 and CDR2 sequences are SNHLY and FYNNEI. This CDR3 contains 16 residues. With V trimmed by 6 bases and J by 0 bases, 5 bases remained unmatched. CDR3 region: CASSSDRSSGANVLTF. For the CDR3, the DNA is TGTGCCAGCAGCTCGGACAGGAGCTCTGGGGCCAACGTCCTGACTTTC. Complete variable domain (other parts from reference TRBV2 and TRBJ2-6): EPEVTQTPSHQVTQMGQEVILRCVPISNHLYFYWYRQILGQKVEFLVSFYNNEISEKSEIFDDQFSVERPDGSNFTLKIRSTKLEDSAMYFCASSSDRSSGANVLTFGAGSRLTVL.

This clone occurred once. This chain joins TRBV7-2 and TRBJ1-3; D not resolved. The germline V gene encodes CDR1 SGHTA and CDR2 FQGNSA. This CDR3 contains 15 residues. V lost 2 bases, J lost 0 bases, and 8 bases lay in between. CDR3 nucleotides: TGTGCCAGCAGCTTAATGCGCTACTCTGGAAACACCATATATTTT. Its protein is CASSLMRYSGNTIYF.

This sequence joins TRBV28 and TRBJ2-7, with 12 bases identical to TRBD1. CDR1 MDHEN and CDR2 SYDVKM come from the germline V gene. This CDR3 is built from 15 residues. The trim removed 2 bases at V and 5 bases at J, leaving 4 bases unmatched. In DNA, the CDR3 is TGTGCCAGCAGTTTAGCCGGGACAGGGGGCCACGAGCAGTACTTC. Residues: CASSLAGTGGHEQYF.

The chain combines TRBV27 with TRBJ2-7, with 8 bases aligning to TRBD2. The CDR3 is 15 residues long. Germline assignment: CDR1 MNHEY and CDR2 SMNVEV (reference sequence). V lost 7 bases, J lost 1 base, and 9 bases stayed unmatched. Here the CDR3 reads CASKRGSGTSYEQYF. CDR3 bases: TGTGCCAGCAAGCGTGGTAGCGGGACGTCCTACGAGCAGTACTTC.

The V and J genes are TRBV9 and TRBJ2-2, with D tentatively TRBD1 (5 bases). CDR3 length equals 15 residues. The germline gives CDR1 SGDLS, CDR2 YYNGEE. V was clipped by 10 bases and J by 0 bases, with 16 bases between them. CDR3 DNA sequence: TGTGCCCTGATTATAGGGGCCGCGAACACCGGGGAGCTGTTTTTT. Translation: CALIIGAANTGELFF.

The rearrangement links TRBV7-2 to TRBJ2-3, with 8 bases matching TRBD2. The CDR3 is 17 amino acids. The germline CDR1 and CDR2 sequences are SGHTA and FQGNSA. V shed 4 bases and J 0 bases; nucleotides not matched to a gene: 9. For the CDR3, the DNA is TGTGCCAGCAGCTCCATACCAGCGGGGGCTAGCACAGATACGCAGTATTTT. It codes for CASSSIPAGASTDTQYF.

The chain couples TRBV2 to TRBJ1-3, with D unclear. CDR1 and CDR2 (germline): SNHLY, FYNNEI. This CDR3 has 15 amino acids. V shed 6 bases and J shed 0 bases, with 12 bases lying between them. The CDR3 region is CASSEIGSSGNTIYF. The CDR3 region has the DNA TGTGCCAGCAGCGAAATAGGGAGCTCTGGAAACACCATATATTTT.

The chain joins TRBV9 to TRBJ1-3; the D gene is possibly TRBD1 (5 bases). Germline lookup yields CDR1 SGDLS and CDR2 YYNGEE. The CDR3 totals 22 residues. Trimming shortened V by 4 bases and J by 0 bases, and 32 bases separated the two germline ends. The CDR3, as DNA: TGTGCCAGCAGCTTAACCCCCTCCCCAGGGTGGGGGGATCCCAGCTCTGGAAACACCATATATTTT. Translating gives CASSLTPSPGWGDPSSGNTIYF. Variable domain in full (rest from reference TRBV9 and TRBJ1-3): DSGVTQTPKHLITATGQRVTLRCSPRSGDLSVYWYQQSLDQGLQFLIQYYNGEERAKGNILERFSAQQFPDLHSELNLSSLELGDSALYFCASSLTPSPGWGDPSSGNTIYFGEGSWLTVV.

V usage is TRBV2 and J usage is TRBJ2-1, with D possibly TRBD2 on 6 matching bases. The germline gives CDR1 SNHLY, CDR2 FYNNEI. This CDR3 region has 15 residues. Trimming took 1 base from V and 0 from J, leaving 7 bases between them. The CDR3 reads CASSEGRGSYNEQFF. The DNA of the CDR3 is TGTGCCAGCAGTGAAGGGCGGGGCTCCTACAATGAGCAGTTCTTC.

The rearrangement links TRBV18 to TRBJ1-5; 10 bases align to TRBD1. The junction had 5 bases not matched to a gene; V was cut back by 6 bases and J by 3 bases. The CDR3 has 15 residues. The germline gives CDR1 KGHSH, CDR2 LQKENI. CDR3 nucleotide sequence: TGTGCCAGCTCCAGGGGACAGGGGAACAATCAGCCCCAGCATTTT. Protein sequence: CASSRGQGNNQPQHF.

V and J are TRBV19 and TRBJ2-1; TRBD2 matches at 11 bases. The CDR3 runs 17 residues. Trimming cost V 5 bases and J 0 bases; bases outside gene matches: 6. Germline-derived CDR1 and CDR2 are LNHDA and SQIVND (reference sequence). CDR3 nucleotides: TGTGCCAGTAGTCTCCTAACTAGCGGGAGCTCCTACAATGAGCAGTTCTTC. Protein sequence: CASSLLTSGSSYNEQFF.

This clone is a singleton in its sample. The J gene is TRBJ2-3, the V gene TRBV9, with 14 bases aligning to TRBD2. Germline lookup yields CDR1 SGDLS and CDR2 YYNGEE. J lost 3 bases, V lost 4 bases, and 7 bases had no gene match. This CDR3 is built from 17 residues. The CDR3 DNA reads TGTGCCAGCAGCAACGGACTAGCGGGGGGACGGACAGATACGCAGTATTTT. It codes for CASSNGLAGGRTDTQYF.

This clone was picked up a small number of times. The J gene is TRBJ1-2, the V gene TRBV6-5; 9 nucleotides match TRBD1. The CDR3 is 14 amino acids. Germline assignment: CDR1 MNHEY and CDR2 SVGAGI. J was trimmed by 8 bases and V by 2 bases; bases with no gene match: 6. The CDR3 protein is CASSYLGQGYGYTF. CDR3 nucleotides: TGTGCCAGCAGTTACCTGGGACAGGGCTACGGCTACACCTTC.

In its sample, this clone was seen a few times. V gene TRBV2 combines with J gene TRBJ2-3; 8 bases are shared with TRBD2. The CDR3 runs to 14 residues. In germline, CDR1 is SNHLY, CDR2 FYNNEI. J gave up 2 bases and V 7 bases, and 5 bases lay outside the gene matches. The CDR3 DNA follows: TGTGCCAGCAAGGTAGCGGGAACCACAGATACGCAGTATTTT. Protein product: CASKVAGTTDTQYF.

The genes are TRBV6-6 and TRBJ2-5, with D tentatively TRBD2 (6 bases). Germline V CDR1 and CDR2: MNHNY, SVGAGI (reference sequence). Trimming removed 2 bases from V and 5 bases from J, with 12 bases in between. The CDR3 totals 14 residues. CDR3 coding DNA: TGTGCCAGCAGTTACGTCAGGGCGGGGGAGACCCAGTACTTC. Translated: CASSYVRAGETQYF.

This clone was picked up a small number of times. V is TRBV19 and J is TRBJ2-7; 9 bases line up with TRBD1. V gave up 5 bases and J gave up 4 bases; unmatched junction bases: 12. Germline V CDR1 and CDR2: LNHDA, SQIVND (reference sequence). This CDR3 spans 16 amino acids. The CDR3 loop is CASSAPWTGAQYEQYF. CDR3 nucleotide sequence: TGTGCCAGTAGTGCTCCCTGGACAGGGGCCCAATACGAGCAGTACTTC.

The chain joins TRBV27 to TRBJ1-2, with 11 positions matching TRBD1. In germline, CDR1 is MNHEY, CDR2 SMNVEV (reference sequence). Trimming took 6 bases from V and 6 from J; bases not matched to a gene: 3. The CDR3 has 13 amino acids. The CDR3 sequence is CASSGTGGNGYTF. CDR3 coding DNA: TGTGCCAGCAGCGGGACAGGGGGGAATGGCTACACCTTC.

This clone was seen just once. The chain joins TRBV5-4 to TRBJ2-3, with 7 bases lining up with TRBD2. The ends lost 3 bases at V and 3 bases at J; junction bases unmatched: 4. Germline CDR1 is SGHNT and CDR2 is YYREEE (reference sequence). The CDR3 length is 14 residues. The CDR3 protein is CASSSGLVTDTQYF. The CDR3, as DNA: TGTGCCAGCAGCTCCGGACTAGTAACAGATACGCAGTATTTT.

This clone turned up a few times. The chain joins TRBV5-1 to TRBJ1-3; D might be TRBD1 (6 bases). Trimming shortened V by 4 bases and J by 0 bases, and 20 bases separated the two germline ends. The CDR3 sequence is 18 residues long. Per germline, CDR1 SGHRS and CDR2 YFSETQ. CDR3 sequence reads: CASSPGAALPSSGNTIYF. The CDR3 nucleotides are TGCGCCAGCAGCCCAGGGGCCGCATTGCCCTCCTCTGGAAACACCATATATTTT.

The rearrangement joins TRBV5-4 to TRBJ2-5; tentative D call: TRBD2 (5 bases). V was trimmed by 4 bases and J by 5 bases, leaving 18 bases between them. CDR3 length: 15 amino acids. Germline assignment: CDR1 SGHNT and CDR2 YYREEE (reference sequence). CDR3 in amino acids: CASSHGPGLRETQYF. CDR3 bases: TGTGCCAGCAGCCATGGCCCCGGACTGCGGGAGACCCAGTACTTC.

V gene TRBV2 combines with J gene TRBJ2-7; 10 nucleotides agree with TRBD2. Trimming cost V 6 bases and J 0 bases; bases outside gene matches: 2. Germline V gene lookup returns CDR1 SNHLY and CDR2 FYNNEI. CDR3 length: 14 residues. In DNA form, the CDR3 reads TGTGCCAGCAGAGGGACTAGCGTCTCCTACGAGCAGTACTTC. This codes for CASRGTSVSYEQYF.

CDR3 DNA: TGTGCCAGTAGTTTCAACAGGGCGAGCTCTGGAAACACCATATATTTT. Protein sequence: CASSFNRASSGNTIYF. The rearrangement joins TRBV19 to TRBJ1-3; a possible D gene is TRBD1 (6 bases). CDR1 is LNHDA, CDR2 SQIVND, per germline (reference sequence). The ends were cut back, 5 bases at V and 0 bases at J, with 14 bases in the middle. CDR3 size: 16 residues.

This rearrangement joins TRBV5-6 to TRBJ2-7; 8 bases match TRBD1. Trimming at V came to 4 bases and at J to 6 bases, leaving 12 bases not matched to a gene. CDR3 length equals 15 residues. The germline CDR1 and CDR2 sequences are SGHDT and YYEEEE. CDR3: CASSRRTGYGREQYF. The CDR3 DNA reads as TGTGCCAGCAGCCGCAGGACAGGGTACGGTCGCGAGCAGTACTTC.